Sequencing of this T cell receptor beta chain was carried out in a study of OX40 agonist ivuxolimab in advanced cancers. Across the whole study: Eligibility admitted prior anti-PD-1, anti-PD-L1 or anti-CTLA-4 therapy; about 42% had some. Patients achieving partial responses numbered three: one hepatocellular carcinoma case and two cutaneous melanoma cases.

Regarding the study as a whole: Dose levels from 0.1 to 3.0 mg/kg saw CD4+ and CD8+ blood T cells expand clonally by week 6.

V was pared by 1 base and J by 4 bases, with 7 bases between. The CDR3 is 14 residues long. Germline assignment: CDR1 LGHNA and CDR2 YSLEER. The method was immunoSEQ multiplex PCR; TCRdb's version includes in-frame clones alone and lacks a portion of them. The data show about 59,000 clones, 88% seen once. With regard to this clone: Its target is not known.

Material: CD4+ or CD8+ T cells sorted from blood, obtained in a trial of the OX40 agonist ivuxolimab. The sequence was obtained from an adult with an advanced solid tumor such as melanoma, head and neck, liver or kidney cancer. The chain joins TRBV4-3 to TRBJ2-2; D unresolved. The CDR3 nucleotides read TGCGCCAGCAGCCAAGGATTGTCCACCGGGGAGCTGTTTTTT. Residues: CASSQGLSTGELFF.